These 2 T cell receptor beta chains originate from one sample sequenced in a study of T cells expressing NK-cell markers. With the 5' RACE reads reprocessed, TCRdb shows one record per CDR3 protein and no DNA. The sample includes roughly 420,000 distinct CDR3 sequences. The sample taken for sequencing was blood T cells: a sorted CD56 or NKG2C T cell subset, CD4+ or CD8+ T cells, or bulk PBMC T cells (not recorded which). These receptors originate from a woman between 18 and 70 years old in good health.

The chain couples TRBV28 to TRBJ2-1; the TCRdb call, TRBD1, lacks DNA for checking. In germline, CDR1 is MDHEN, CDR2 SYDVKM. The CDR3 sequence is 14 residues long. The CDR3 loop is CASSDWGDGNEQFF.

The chain has TRBV12-3 or TRBV12-4 and TRBJ1-5; TCRdb proposes TRBD1, but this gene call is untestable without DNA. The CDR3 consists of 15 residues. The CDR3 is CASSTRQGRNQPQHF.